This T cell receptor beta chain is from a study of long-term antiretroviral therapy in people with HIV. Findings of the study overall: ART was followed by higher diversity that remained below transplant donor controls. Before ART, certain clones expanded, and these dominated the repertoire at all time points. ART adherence was not documented, and neither viral resistance nor therapy changes had any data.

immunoSEQ v3.0 was run at survey level. Measured with immunoSEQ multiplex PCR; TCRdb has only the in-frame clones, and not every one. Of roughly 24,000 clones in the sample, around four fifths were seen once. Samples held about 1-11 million cryopreserved PBMC before DNA extraction. Per the germline V gene, CDR1 is SEHNR and CDR2 is FQNEAQ (reference sequence). The V end was cut by 4 bases, the J end by 3 bases, with 12 bases between. This CDR3 contains 14 residues. With respect to this clone: Its target is unknown.

The starting material was unsorted PBMCs, obtained 1.6 years after starting antiretroviral therapy. The origin of this receptor is a man between 35 and 55 years old with HIV. The genes are TRBV7-9 and TRBJ1-1; D call uncertain. The CDR3 spells CASSSGPWDTEAFF. The CDR3 nucleotides are TGTGCCAGCAGCTCCGGACCCTGGGACACTGAAGCTTTCTTT.